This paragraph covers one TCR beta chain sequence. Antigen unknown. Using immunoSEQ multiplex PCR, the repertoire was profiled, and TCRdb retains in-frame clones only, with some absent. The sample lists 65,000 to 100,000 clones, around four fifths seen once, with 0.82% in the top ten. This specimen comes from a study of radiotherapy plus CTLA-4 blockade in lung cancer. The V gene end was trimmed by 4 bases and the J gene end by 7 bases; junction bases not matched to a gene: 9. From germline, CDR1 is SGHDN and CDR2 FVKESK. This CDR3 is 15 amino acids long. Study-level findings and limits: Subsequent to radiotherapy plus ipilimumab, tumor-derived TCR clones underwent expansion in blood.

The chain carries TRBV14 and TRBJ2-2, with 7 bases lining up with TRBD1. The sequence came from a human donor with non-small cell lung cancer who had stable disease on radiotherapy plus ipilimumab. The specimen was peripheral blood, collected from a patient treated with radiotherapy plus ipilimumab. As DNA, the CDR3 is TGTGCCAGCAGCCTCAGAAGGGGGCAAGGCGGGGAGCTGTTTTTT. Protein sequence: CASSLRRGQGGELFF.